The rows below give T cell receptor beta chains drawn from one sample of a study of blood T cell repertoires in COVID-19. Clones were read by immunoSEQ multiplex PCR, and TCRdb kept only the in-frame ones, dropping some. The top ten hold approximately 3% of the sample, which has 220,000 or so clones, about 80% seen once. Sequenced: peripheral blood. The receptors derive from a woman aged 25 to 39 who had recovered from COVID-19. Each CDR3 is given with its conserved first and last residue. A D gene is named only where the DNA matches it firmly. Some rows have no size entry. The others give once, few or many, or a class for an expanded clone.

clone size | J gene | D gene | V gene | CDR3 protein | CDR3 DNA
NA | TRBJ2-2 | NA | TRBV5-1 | CASGTFTTGELFF | TGCGCCAGCGGGACTTTTACTACCGGGGAGCTGTTTTTT
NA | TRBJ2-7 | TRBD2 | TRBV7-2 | CASSLPASGEMVQYF | TGTGCCAGCAGCTTACCGGCTAGCGGTGAGATGGTGCAGTACTTC
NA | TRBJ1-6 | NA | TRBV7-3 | CASSWGLNSPLHF | TGTGCCAGCAGCTGGGGGCTCAATTCACCCCTCCACTTT
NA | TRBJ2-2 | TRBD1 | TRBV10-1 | CASSRTGGGGELFF | TGCGCCAGCAGCAGAACAGGGGGCGGTGGGGAGCTGTTTTTT
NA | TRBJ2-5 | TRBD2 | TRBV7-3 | CASRTGTSGFQETQYF | TGTGCCAGCAGGACCGGGACTAGCGGCTTCCAAGAGACCCAGTACTTC
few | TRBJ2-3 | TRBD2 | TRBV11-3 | CASSRGGSGSGDTQYF | TGTGCCAGCAGCCGAGGGGGGAGCGGGAGCGGAGATACGCAGTATTTT
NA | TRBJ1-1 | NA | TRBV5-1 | CASSDSTHTEAFF | TGCGCCAGTTCGGACAGTACTCACACTGAAGCTTTCTTT
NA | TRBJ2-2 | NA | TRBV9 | CASSFYLGQNTGELFF | TGTGCCAGCAGCTTTTACTTAGGACAGAACACCGGGGAGCTGTTTTTT
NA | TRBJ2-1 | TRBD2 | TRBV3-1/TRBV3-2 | CASSDLAGSYNEQFF | TGTGCCAGCAGCGATCTAGCGGGGTCTTACAATGAGCAGTTCTTC
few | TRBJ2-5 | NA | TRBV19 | CASSIRSQGETQYF | TGTGCCAGTAGTATCCGTTCGCAGGGAGAGACCCAGTACTTC
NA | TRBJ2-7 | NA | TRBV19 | CASSIGGEQYF | TGTGCCAGTAGTATCGGGGGCGAGCAGTACTTC
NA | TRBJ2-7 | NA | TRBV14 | CASSQSMRTQSYEQYF | TGTGCCAGCAGCCAGTCTATGAGGACACAATCCTACGAGCAGTACTTC
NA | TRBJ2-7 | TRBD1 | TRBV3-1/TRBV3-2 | CASSHYFGETGGNEQYF | TGTGCCAGCAGCCATTATTTCGGAGAAACAGGGGGAAACGAGCAGTACTTC
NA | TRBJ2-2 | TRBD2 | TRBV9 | CASSVGLAALTGELFF | TGTGCCAGCAGCGTAGGGCTAGCGGCCCTCACCGGGGAGCTGTTTTTT
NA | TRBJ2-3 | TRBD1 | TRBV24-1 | CATSESDRGTDTQYF | TGTGCCACCAGTGAGTCGGACAGGGGCACAGATACGCAGTATTTT
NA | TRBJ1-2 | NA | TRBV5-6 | CASSLPSHGGYTF | TGTGCCAGCAGCTTGCCATCACACGGGGGCTACACCTTC
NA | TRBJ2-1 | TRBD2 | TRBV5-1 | CASSLGLAGQEQFF | TGCGCCAGCAGCTTGGGGCTAGCGGGTCAGGAGCAGTTCTTC
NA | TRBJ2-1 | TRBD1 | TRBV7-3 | CASSIGTGFPNEQFF | TGTGCCAGCAGCATAGGGACAGGGTTTCCCAATGAGCAGTTCTTC
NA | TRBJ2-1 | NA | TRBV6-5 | CASSSDLLEQFF | TGTGCCAGCAGCTCCGACTTACTTGAGCAGTTCTTC